This T cell receptor beta chain comes out of a study of shared clonotypes between healthy human individuals. Study information: Used for every donor were three CD4 naive, three CD4 memory, two CD8 naive and one CD8 memory plate.

Measured with immunoSEQ multiplex PCR; TCRdb has only the in-frame clones, and not every one. This sample has some 2.3 million clones, with roughly 93% found just once. The TCR comes from a man aged 18-30 years in good health. Some clones in this sample may be carry-over from other donors' samples. The sequencing sample was made of naive CD4+ T cells from PBMCs. Subset noted: CD45RA+ positively selected.

In DNA, the CDR3 is TGCAGTGCCCCCGGAGCTTGGGGCTACACCTTC. This encodes CSAPGAWGYTF. V is TRBV20-1 and J is TRBJ1-2, with D uncertain. The CDR3 is made up of 11 amino acids. Trimming pared 6 bases from V and 8 bases from J, leaving 13 bases between. Germline V gene sequence: CDR1 DFQATT, CDR2 SNEGSKA (reference sequence).